Following are 14 T cell receptor beta chains from one sample sequenced in a study of CD8+ T cells in alopecia areata. Following extraction, RNA underwent reverse transcription to cDNA, which served as the sequencing template. Produced via immunoSEQ multiplex PCR; TCRdb's table is partial and in-frame only. This table holds roughly 200,000 clones, roughly 62% found once. Documented treatment: oral pan-JAK inhibitor, 5-10 mg twice daily. The sample was CD8+ T cells sorted from blood, taken at week 24, from a patient treated with tofacitinib. These receptors were collected from a human donor with alopecia areata.

This chain uses TRBV10-2 with TRBJ1-1; D is unclear. CDR3 length: 11 residues. The V gene lost 8 bases and the J gene lost 2 bases, with 6 bases spanning the gap. Per germline, CDR1 WSHSY and CDR2 SAAADI. CDR3 DNA sequence: TGCGCCAGCCGCTCCAACACTGAAGCTTTCTTT. Amino acids: CASRSNTEAFF.

V gene TRBV4-1 combines with J gene TRBJ2-2, with D perhaps TRBD2 (6 bases). CDR1 is MGHRA and CDR2 is YSYEKL in the germline V gene. The CDR3 totals 16 residues. V was cut by 4 bases and J by 4 bases, with 16 bases left in between. CDR3 nucleotides: TGCGCCAGCAGCCGCGTTGGAGGGGTCCGCACCGGGGAGCTGTTTTTT. As protein: CASSRVGGVRTGELFF.

The chain uses TRBV11-2 and TRBJ2-1; 9 positions agree with TRBD2. There are 16 residues in the CDR3. J lost 0 bases, V lost 5 bases, and 5 bases had no gene match. The germline V gene has CDR1 SGHAT and CDR2 FQNNGV. The DNA of the CDR3 is TGTGCCAGCAGCCTCTCAGCGGGGGGCTCCTACAATGAGCAGTTCTTC. This gives the protein CASSLSAGGSYNEQFF.

The V gene is TRBV5-1, the J gene TRBJ1-1, with D perhaps matching TRBD1 (5 bases). Germline CDR1 is SGHRS and CDR2 is YFSETQ. The V gene lost 4 bases and the J gene lost 5 bases, with 18 bases spanning the gap. This CDR3 has 15 residues. The CDR3 coding sequence is TGCGCCAGCAGCGGATCTTACCTCAGGGAGACTGAAGCTTTCTTT. The encoded protein is CASSGSYLRETEAFF.

CDR3 sequence (DNA): TGTGCCAGTAGCAGGATTATGGTGGGGACGGAGACCCAGTACTTC. The encoded protein is CASSRIMVGTETQYF. This rearrangement joins TRBV19 to TRBJ2-5; D possibly matches TRBD1 or TRBD2 (5 bases each). V was trimmed by 6 bases and J by 5 bases, leaving 19 bases between them. Germline V gene sequence: CDR1 LNHDA, CDR2 SQIVND (reference sequence). CDR3 length: 15 amino acids.

The genes are TRBV13 and TRBJ1-1; D may be TRBD1 (5 bases). Germline lookup yields CDR1 PRHDT and CDR2 FYEKMQ (reference sequence). The V end lost 5 bases, the J end lost 5 bases, and 12 bases lay between the germline ends. The CDR3 extends over 13 amino acids. The CDR3 loop reads CASSPWGVTEAFF. The CDR3, as DNA: TGTGCCAGCAGCCCCTGGGGGGTGACTGAAGCTTTCTTT.

This chain links TRBV18 with TRBJ2-2; D perhaps matches TRBD2 (6 bases). V gave up 2 bases and J gave up 3 bases, with 19 bases separating them. Germline V gene sequence: CDR1 KGHSH, CDR2 LQKENI. The CDR3 loop spans 18 amino acids. The CDR3 reads CASSPGDGAVADTGELFF. The DNA of the CDR3 is TGTGCCAGCTCACCAGGGGACGGCGCCGTAGCGGACACCGGGGAGCTGTTTTTT.

The rearrangement joins TRBV25-1 to TRBJ2-7, with 9 positions matching TRBD1. The CDR3 extends over 14 amino acids. The germline V gene encodes CDR1 MGHDK and CDR2 SYGVNS. Trimming at V came to 7 bases and at J to 4 bases, leaving 8 bases not matched to a gene. The CDR3 sequence: CASMGDRVKYEQYF. The CDR3 bases are TGTGCCAGCATGGGGGACAGGGTGAAATACGAGCAGTACTTC.

This clone was seen a single time. This chain links TRBV30 with TRBJ1-2, with D unclear. CDR3 size: 13 residues. The ends were cut back, 4 bases at V and 2 bases at J, with 11 bases in the middle. Per the germline V gene, CDR1 is GTSNPN and CDR2 is SVGIG (reference sequence). DNA for the CDR3: TGTGCCTGGATGGGCGGAGAAAACTATGGCTACACCTTC. As protein: CAWMGGENYGYTF. The variable domain in full, with the rest retrieved from reference TRBV30 and TRBJ1-2, is SQTIHQWPATLVQPVGSPLSLECTVEGTSNPNLYWYRQAAGRGLQLLFYSVGIGQISSEVPQNLSASRPQDRQFILSSKKLLLSDSGFYLCAWMGGENYGYTFGSGTRLTVV.

There are a few counts of this clone. The CDR3 loop is CASSEGQATYGYTF. The CDR3 DNA sequence: TGTGCCAGCAGCGAAGGGCAGGCAACCTATGGCTACACCTTC. The chain combines TRBV13 with TRBJ1-2; unclear D gene. Trimming left V 5 bases short and J 4 bases short, with 14 bases between. The CDR3 loop spans 14 amino acids. The V gene's germline CDR1 is PRHDT and CDR2 FYEKMQ (reference sequence). The whole variable domain, filled in from reference TRBV13 and TRBJ1-2, reads AAGVIQSPRHLIKEKRETATLKCYPIPRHDTVYWYQQGPGQDPQFLISFYEKMQSDKGSIPDRFSAQQFSDYHSELNMSSLELGDSALYFCASSEGQATYGYTFGSGTRLTVV.

This clone came up once. The gene calls are TRBV30 and TRBJ1-2, with 8 bases that match TRBD1. V shed 4 bases, J shed 6 bases, and the junction held 7 bases outside the gene matches. CDR1 is GTSNPN and CDR2 is SVGIG in the germline V gene (reference sequence). The CDR3 runs 13 residues. The CDR3 nucleotides read TGTGCCTGGACTGGACAGGGAATAGATGGCTACACCTTC. It translates to CAWTGQGIDGYTF.

The V and J genes are TRBV15 and TRBJ2-2; D possibly corresponds to TRBD2 (6 bases). Germline assignment: CDR1 LNHNV and CDR2 YYDKDF (reference sequence). This CDR3 is built from 15 residues. Trimming pared 5 bases from V and 3 bases from J, leaving 13 bases between. The CDR3 here is CATSHGEADTGELFF. The CDR3 DNA follows: TGTGCCACCAGCCACGGGGAGGCAGACACCGGGGAGCTGTTTTTT.

The table lists this clone with a few counts. The rearrangement links TRBV10-2 to TRBJ1-3, with no clear D. CDR3 length: 15 residues. V lost 5 bases and J lost 4, with 15 bases in between. Germline V lookup: CDR1 WSHSY, CDR2 SAAADI. The CDR3 protein is CASSPGPTKGNTIYF. The CDR3 DNA reads TGCGCCAGCAGTCCCGGGCCCACAAAGGGAAACACCATATATTTT.

This clone has just a few counts. This rearrangement joins TRBV6-1 to TRBJ1-5, with 7 nucleotides matching TRBD1. J gave up 4 bases and V 5 bases, and 8 bases lay outside the gene matches. The CDR3 is 15 amino acids. Germline V gives CDR1 MNHNS, CDR2 SASEGT. The CDR3 DNA reads TGTGCCAGCAGTTCCTGGACAGGAGGTAATCAGCCCCAGCATTTT. Translating it yields CASSSWTGGNQPQHF.